Below are 12 T cell receptor beta chains sequenced from a single sample in a study of T cell responses to AZD1222 COVID-19 vaccine. The assay was immunoSEQ multiplex PCR, and TCRdb's table has in-frame clones only and misses some. Among about 81,000 clones listed, about 90% were seen once. Material: peripheral blood, obtained on day 0 of AZD1222 vaccination. These receptors all come from an adult in good health.

The J gene is TRBJ2-2, the V gene TRBV3-1 (or the pseudogene TRBV3-2); 7 bases agree with TRBD1. V lost 5 bases, J lost 2 bases, and 5 bases stayed unmatched. The CDR3 contains 15 residues. CDR1 and CDR2 (germline): LGHDT, YNNKEL (reference sequence). This CDR3 is CASSSGTANTGELFF. CDR3 DNA sequence: TGTGCCAGCAGCTCCGGGACAGCAAACACCGGGGAGCTGTTTTTT.

The chain recombines TRBV25-1 with TRBJ1-5, with 8 nucleotides matching TRBD1. V shed 6 bases, J shed 7 bases, and the junction held 14 bases outside the gene matches. CDR3 length: 16 amino acids. The germline V gene has CDR1 MGHDK and CDR2 SYGVNS. The CDR3 bases are TGTGCCAGCAGGACGTCCAGGGGGCTCTATAGCCAGCCCCAGCATTTT. It specifies CASRTSRGLYSQPQHF.

In its sample, this clone was seen once. This rearrangement joins TRBV7-9 to TRBJ2-3; D not certain. V dropped 5 bases and J dropped 2 bases, with 14 bases sitting between them. The length of the CDR3 is 15 residues. CDR1 SEHNR and CDR2 FQNEAQ come from the germline V gene (reference sequence). CDR3 DNA sequence: TGTGCCAGCAGCCCCTCGACTCATTCCACAGATACGCAGTATTTT. This sequence encodes CASSPSTHSTDTQYF.

The gene calls are TRBV2 and TRBJ2-7, with D perhaps matching TRBD2 (6 bases). This CDR3 is 15 amino acids long. Per germline, CDR1 SNHLY and CDR2 FYNNEI. Trimming stripped 3 bases from V and 1 base from J, with 13 bases between. CDR3 coding DNA: TGTGCCAGCAGTGATCGGGGCGGGGAATCCTACGAGCAGTACTTC. Its translation is CASSDRGGESYEQYF.

V and J are TRBV27 and TRBJ2-2; unclear D gene. The CDR3 covers 17 residues. V was cut by 8 bases and J by 0 bases, with 19 bases left in between. Germline CDR1 is MNHEY and CDR2 is SMNVEV (reference sequence). The CDR3 DNA reads as TGTGCCAGCTCGTCGTCGGACGGATACGCGAACACCGGGGAGCTGTTTTTT. Residues: CASSSSDGYANTGELFF.

The rearrangement links TRBV14 to TRBJ2-7, with D possibly being TRBD2 (6 bases). V was shortened by 2 bases and J by 1 base, with 12 bases between the two germline ends. There are 15 residues in the CDR3. Per the germline V gene, CDR1 is SGHDN and CDR2 is FVKESK. CDR3 sequence: CASSQRSGFSYEQYF. The CDR3 nucleotides read TGTGCCAGCAGCCAAAGAAGCGGGTTTTCCTACGAGCAGTACTTC.

J is TRBJ2-2 and V is TRBV7-2; 8 bases fit TRBD1. V shed 2 bases and J 2 bases; nucleotides not matched to a gene: 4. In germline, CDR1 is SGHTA, CDR2 FQGNSA. The CDR3 loop spans 16 amino acids. The CDR3 nucleotides read TGTGCCAGCAGCTTAACCGGGACAGGTAACACCGGGGAGCTGTTTTTT. Its translation: CASSLTGTGNTGELFF.

The V call is TRBV7-2, the J call TRBJ1-1; no clear D gene. The germline CDR1 and CDR2 sequences are SGHTA and FQGNSA. The CDR3 length is 13 residues. Between the trimmed V and J ends, which lost 3 bases and 5 bases, there was a span of 10 bases. The chain's CDR3 is CASSFSWGTEAFF. CDR3 in DNA: TGTGCCAGCAGCTTTAGTTGGGGTACTGAAGCTTTCTTT. Looking up the rest from reference TRBV7-2 and TRBJ1-1 gives the full variable domain: GAGVSQSPSNKVTEKGKDVELRCDPISGHTALYWYRQSLGQGLEFLIYFQGNSAPDKSGLPSDRFSAERTGGSVSTLTIQRTQQEDSAVYLCASSFSWGTEAFFGQGTRLTVV.

The V call is TRBV12-1, the J call TRBJ2-6; the D segment call TRBD2 is taken from the table without a DNA check. TRBV12-1 constitutes a pseudogene. The length of the CDR3 is 16 residues. The CDR3 DNA reads as TGTGCCAGCAGCTTTGACCCGGGATCTGGGGCCAACGTCCTGACTTTC. It specifies CASSFDPGSGANVLTF.

The chain uses TRBV20-1 and TRBJ1-6; D gene unclear. The CDR3 is 13 amino acids. Germline V CDR1 and CDR2: DFQATT, SNEGSKA (reference sequence). Trimming took off 3 bases at V and 5 bases at J, with 8 bases between the two ends. The CDR3 region is CSASSHHNSPLHF. The CDR3 DNA follows: TGCAGTGCTAGTTCCCACCATAATTCACCCCTCCACTTT.

The rearrangement joins TRBV10-1 to TRBJ1-1; 7 positions match TRBD1. The CDR3 is 14 residues long. Germline V lookup: CDR1 WNHNN, CDR2 SYGVQD (reference sequence). Losses at the gene ends were 3 bases for V and 5 bases for J; bases not matched to a gene: 6. The CDR3 sequence: CASSDEAGGTEAFF. The DNA for the CDR3 is TGCGCCAGCAGTGACGAAGCAGGGGGAACTGAAGCTTTCTTT.

The chain couples TRBV9 to TRBJ2-2; possibly TRBD2 for D (6 bases). From germline, CDR1 is SGDLS and CDR2 YYNGEE. The CDR3 contains 15 residues. Trimming stripped 5 bases from V and 2 bases from J, with 13 bases between. CDR3 in DNA: TGTGCCAGCAGGCCCAGGAGGGCTAACACCGGGGAGCTGTTTTTT. Protein: CASRPRRANTGELFF.